The 14 T cell receptor beta chains below all came from one sample that was sequenced in a study of T cell repertoires in cytomegalovirus infection. Each CDR3 protein gets one entry after TCRdb re-called the reads with MiXCR. This sample has around 530,000 distinct CDR3 sequences, with about 26% found just once. The sequenced material came from PBMCs. These receptor sequences come from a human donor in good health (CMV status not recorded). Some clones in this sample may be carry-over from other donors' samples.

This clonotype came up a few times. This chain connects TRBV28 to TRBJ1-3; maybe TRBD1 (5 bases). CDR3 length: 15 residues. Trimming took off 5 bases at V and 0 bases at J, with 11 bases between the two ends. Germline CDR1 MDHEN, CDR2 SYDVKM. CDR3 bases: TGTGCCAGCAGTGTCGGGACGGCCTCTGGAAACACCATATATTTT. This sequence encodes CASSVGTASGNTIYF.

The J gene is TRBJ2-1, the V gene TRBV20-1; TRBD2 matches 12 bases. The CDR3 spans 15 residues. V gave up 1 base and J gave up 8 bases; unmatched junction bases: 6. Germline loops: CDR1 DFQATT, CDR2 SNEGSKA (reference sequence). The chain's CDR3 is CSARGWRLAGDEQFF. CDR3 DNA sequence: TGCAGTGCTAGAGGCTGGAGACTAGCGGGAGATGAGCAGTTCTTC.

About this clonotype itself: Just one base apart from a much larger clone, this may be a read error. The rearrangement uses TRBV7-3 and TRBJ2-3, with D perhaps matching TRBD1 (5 bases). CDR3 length: 14 residues. Deletions cut 1 base from V and 4 bases from J, with 9 bases between. Germline assignment: CDR1 SGHTA and CDR2 FQGTGA. DNA for the CDR3: TGTGCCAGCAGCTTAATGCCAGGGTCAGATACGCAGTATTTT. It is translated as CASSLMPGSDTQYF. The full variable domain, completed using reference TRBV7-3 and TRBJ2-3, is GAGVSQTPSNKVTEKGKYVELRCDPISGHTALYWYRQSLGQGPEFLIYFQGTGAADDSGLPNDRFFAVRPEGSVSTLKIQRTERGDSAVYLCASSLMPGSDTQYFGPGTRLTVL.

A few counts support this clonotype. This chain connects TRBV3-1 to TRBJ2-3, with TRBD2 identical over 10 bases. V lost 0 bases to trimming and J lost 1 base; unmatched junction nucleotides: 10. Germline loops: CDR1 LGHDT, CDR2 YNNKEL (reference sequence). This CDR3 spans 19 amino acids. The CDR3 sequence: CASSQDQLAGNGGTDTQYF. The CDR3 nucleotides are TGTGCCAGCAGCCAAGATCAACTAGCGGGAAATGGGGGCACAGATACGCAGTATTTT.

The chain couples TRBV12-3 or TRBV12-4 to TRBJ2-2, with a possible D match to TRBD1 (6 bases). V lost 4 bases, J lost 2 bases, and 14 bases lay in between. The CDR3 runs 16 residues. The CDR3 sequence: CASSYGAGVNTGELFF. Written as DNA, the CDR3 is TGTGCCAGCAGTTACGGGGCAGGGGTTAACACCGGGGAGCTGTTTTTT.

The chain recombines TRBV18 with TRBJ1-4; 8 bases line up with TRBD1. Germline CDR1 reads KGHSH; CDR2 reads LQKENI. V gave up 1 base and J gave up 7 bases; unmatched junction bases: 5. The CDR3 extends over 15 amino acids. This CDR3 reads CASSPQDRGSEKLFF. In DNA form, the CDR3 reads TGTGCCAGCTCACCACAAGACAGGGGATCTGAAAAACTGTTTTTT.

The table lists this clonotype with a few counts. The CDR3: CASSVGTAGNTIYF. The CDR3 DNA sequence: TGTGCCAGCAGCGTCGGGACAGCTGGAAACACCATATATTTT. The chain has TRBV9 and TRBJ1-3, with 7 bases matching TRBD1. With V trimmed by 2 bases and J by 2 bases, 1 base remained unmatched. CDR3 length equals 14 residues. Germline lookup yields CDR1 SGDLS and CDR2 YYNGEE.

The chain carries TRBV27 and TRBJ2-7, with 10 bases identical to TRBD2. V lost 8 bases to trimming and J lost 3 bases; unmatched junction nucleotides: 7. The germline CDR1 and CDR2 sequences are MNHEY and SMNVEV (reference sequence). The CDR3 covers 14 residues. CDR3: CASRRLAGHYEQYF. The CDR3 nucleotides read TGTGCCAGCCGGCGACTAGCGGGCCACTACGAGCAGTACTTC.

This clonotype was counted at least ten times. The chain links TRBV7-6 to TRBJ1-6; D possibly corresponds to TRBD1 (5 bases). Trimming took off 1 base at V and 10 bases at J, with 8 bases between the two ends. The germline V gene encodes CDR1 SGHVS and CDR2 FNYEAQ. This CDR3 is built from 13 residues. CDR3 residues: CASSLERDSPLHF. The CDR3 nucleotides read TGTGCCAGCAGCTTAGAGAGGGACTCACCCCTCCACTTT.

This clonotype was recorded a few times. This chain joins TRBV15 and TRBJ1-4, with D unclear. The CDR3 sequence is 13 residues long. Trimming stripped 5 bases from V and 12 bases from J, with 16 bases between. Germline CDR1 and CDR2: LNHNV and YYDKDF (reference sequence). Written as DNA, the CDR3 is TGTGCCACCAGCCTAGGGAATGAGAAAGAACTGTTTTTT. Protein product: CATSLGNEKELFF.

The chain combines TRBV28 with TRBJ2-2; 7 nucleotides line up with TRBD2. The CDR3 covers 15 residues. Germline V lookup: CDR1 MDHEN, CDR2 SYDVKM. V was clipped by 7 bases and J by 7 bases; unmatched bases: 12. The CDR3 reads CASNSLGEGNGELFF. The CDR3 DNA follows: TGTGCCAGCAACTCTTTGGGGGAGGGCAACGGGGAGCTGTTTTTT.

In its sample, this clonotype was seen many times. The V gene is TRBV7-2, the J gene TRBJ2-7; 9 positions match TRBD2. The junction had 7 bases not matched to a gene; V was cut back by 1 base and J by 3 bases. CDR1 SGHTA and CDR2 FQGNSA come from the germline V gene. The CDR3 is 16 residues long. Here the CDR3 reads CASSLGTSAAYYEQYF. CDR3 sequence (DNA): TGTGCCAGCAGCTTAGGGACTAGCGCCGCCTACTACGAGCAGTACTTC.

This clonotype was recorded many times. The chain employs TRBV7-6 and TRBJ1-6; 12 positions agree with TRBD1. V lost 4 bases, J lost 8 bases, and 6 bases stayed unmatched. Germline CDR1 is SGHVS and CDR2 is FNYEAQ. The CDR3 is 16 residues long. CDR3 in amino acids: CASSSGQGAFYSPLHF. CDR3 sequence (DNA): TGTGCCAGCAGCTCGGGACAGGGGGCGTTTTATTCACCCCTCCACTTT.

V and J are TRBV7-3 and TRBJ2-4, with a weak D call TRBD2 (5 bases). The germline gives CDR1 SGHTA, CDR2 FQGTGA. V gave up 1 base and J gave up 1 base, with 8 bases separating them. The CDR3 spans 15 residues. The CDR3 is CASSLNPGAKNIQYF. CDR3 DNA: TGTGCCAGCAGCTTAAACCCGGGGGCCAAAAACATTCAGTACTTC.